A single sample is the source of the 7 T cell receptor beta chains below, sequenced in a study of T cells after yellow fever vaccination. Each CDR3 protein is one row after TCRdb ran MiXCR on the 5' RACE reads. The sample gives fewer than 500,000 distinct CDR3 sequences, about 17% of which show up once; 15% to 20% is in the top ten. The specimen was PBMCs, collected before the yellow fever booster vaccination. The receptors shown here come from a man aged 18 to 35 who received the YFV17D yellow fever vaccine.

This clonotype has a handful of counts. The chain combines TRBV5-5 with TRBJ2-4, with D possibly being TRBD1 (6 bases). The V gene lost 0 bases and the J gene lost 5 bases, with 12 bases spanning the gap. This CDR3 is 15 amino acids long. Germline V gene data show CDR1 as SGHKS and CDR2 as YYEKEE (reference sequence). The CDR3 DNA sequence: TGTGCCAGCAGCTTGGCCCCGGGACACCAAAACATTCAGTACTTC. This gives the protein CASSLAPGHQNIQYF.

CDR3 in amino acids: CASSQRGARETQYF. In DNA, the CDR3 is TGCGCCAGCAGTCAAAGGGGGGCTAGAGAGACCCAGTACTTC. V and J are TRBV4-3 and TRBJ2-5; D tentatively reads TRBD1 or TRBD2 (6 bases each). The CDR3 extends over 14 amino acids. V gave up 6 bases and J gave up 4 bases, with 15 bases separating them. CDR1 is LGHNA, CDR2 YSLEER, per germline.

Notes on this clonotype: One end of the junction does not line up with germline, which may come from a read error. The rearrangement joins TRBV20-1 to TRBJ2-5; unclear D gene. Germline assignment: CDR1 DFQATT and CDR2 SNEGSKA (reference sequence). The CDR3 has 10 residues. In DNA form, the CDR3 reads TGCAGCGCTAACGCAGGGACCCAGTACTTC. This codes for CSANAGTQYF.

This clonotype was seen a few times. This chain connects TRBV20-1 to TRBJ2-1; 12 bases line up with TRBD2. There are 15 residues in the CDR3. Germline assignment: CDR1 DFQATT and CDR2 SNEGSKA (reference sequence). After removal of 6 bases from V and 7 bases from J, the junction contained 10 bases not matched to a gene. Here the CDR3 reads CSARLAGVESNEQFF. In nucleotides, the CDR3 is TGCAGTGCCAGACTAGCGGGGGTGGAGTCGAATGAGCAGTTCTTC.

This clonotype has only a few counts. The rearrangement joins TRBV5-6 to TRBJ2-5; D is tentatively TRBD1 or TRBD2 (5 bases each). Trimming shortened V by 4 bases and J by 4 bases, and 20 bases separated the two germline ends. The CDR3 is 16 amino acids. Germline values: CDR1 SGHDT, CDR2 YYEEEE. CDR3 region: CASSPAAYLGTETQYF. The CDR3 DNA follows: TGTGCCAGCAGCCCGGCGGCCTACCTGGGGACAGAGACCCAGTACTTC.

The V and J genes are TRBV10-3 and TRBJ2-3; possible D gene TRBD2, 5 bases. V was cut by 0 bases and J by 0 bases, with 13 bases left in between. This CDR3 has 17 amino acids. Germline lookup yields CDR1 ENHRY and CDR2 SYGVKD. The chain's CDR3 is CAISESVRVTSTDTQYF. The CDR3 DNA sequence: TGTGCCATCAGTGAGTCGGTGAGGGTAACTAGCACAGATACGCAGTATTTT.

This chain connects TRBV6-5 to TRBJ1-2; no clear D gene. V lost 6 bases and J lost 3, with 14 bases in between. The CDR3 totals 14 residues. Germline assignment: CDR1 MNHEY and CDR2 SVGAGI. In DNA, the CDR3 is TGTGCCAGCAGCCTCGACCTGGCTGACTATGGCTACACCTTC. Residues: CASSLDLADYGYTF.